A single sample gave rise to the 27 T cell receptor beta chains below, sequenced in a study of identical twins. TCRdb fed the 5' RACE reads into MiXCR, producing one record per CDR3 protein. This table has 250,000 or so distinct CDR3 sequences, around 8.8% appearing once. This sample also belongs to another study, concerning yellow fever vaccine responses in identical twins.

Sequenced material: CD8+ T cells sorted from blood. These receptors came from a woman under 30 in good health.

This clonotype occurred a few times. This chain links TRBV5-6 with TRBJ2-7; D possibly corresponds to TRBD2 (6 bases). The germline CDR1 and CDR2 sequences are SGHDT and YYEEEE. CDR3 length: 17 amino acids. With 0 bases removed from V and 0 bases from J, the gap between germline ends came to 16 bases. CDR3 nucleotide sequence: TGTGCCAGCAGCTTGGCGCGGGACGGACGCAGCTCCTACGAGCAGTACTTC. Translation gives CASSLARDGRSSYEQYF.

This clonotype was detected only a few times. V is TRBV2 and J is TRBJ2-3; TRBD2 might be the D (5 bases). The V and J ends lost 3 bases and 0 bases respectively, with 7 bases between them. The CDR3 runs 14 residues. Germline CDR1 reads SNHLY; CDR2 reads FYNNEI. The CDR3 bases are TGTGCCAGCAGTGATCCGGGAAGCACAGATACGCAGTATTTT. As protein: CASSDPGSTDTQYF.

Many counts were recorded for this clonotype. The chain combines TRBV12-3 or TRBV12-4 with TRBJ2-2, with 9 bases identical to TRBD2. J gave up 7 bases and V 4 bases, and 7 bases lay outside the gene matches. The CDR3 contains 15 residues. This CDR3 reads CASSSEGLAIGELFF. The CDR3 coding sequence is TGTGCCAGCAGTTCAGAGGGACTAGCTATCGGGGAGCTGTTTTTT.

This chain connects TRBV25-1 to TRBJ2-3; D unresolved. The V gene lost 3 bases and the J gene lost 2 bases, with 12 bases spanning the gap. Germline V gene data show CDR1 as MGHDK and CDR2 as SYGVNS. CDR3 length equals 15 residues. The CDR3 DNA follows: TGTGCCAGCAGTGATTCCGGACCTAACACAGATACGCAGTATTTT. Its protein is CASSDSGPNTDTQYF.

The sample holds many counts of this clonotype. For the CDR3, the DNA is TGTGCCAGCAGCGTAGATCCGGGGATTGCAGATACGCAGTATTTT. This sequence encodes CASSVDPGIADTQYF. The chain uses TRBV9 and TRBJ2-3; the D gene is possibly TRBD2 (5 bases). Trimming cost V 0 bases and J 4 bases, with 12 bases left between them. Germline V gene sequence: CDR1 SGDLS, CDR2 YYNGEE. This CDR3 has 15 residues.

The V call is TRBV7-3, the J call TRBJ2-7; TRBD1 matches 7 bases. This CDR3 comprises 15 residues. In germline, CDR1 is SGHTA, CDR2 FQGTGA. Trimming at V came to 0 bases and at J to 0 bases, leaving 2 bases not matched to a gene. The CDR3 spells CASSLTGQSSYEQYF. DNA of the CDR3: TGTGCCAGCAGCTTAACGGGACAGTCCTCCTACGAGCAGTACTTC.

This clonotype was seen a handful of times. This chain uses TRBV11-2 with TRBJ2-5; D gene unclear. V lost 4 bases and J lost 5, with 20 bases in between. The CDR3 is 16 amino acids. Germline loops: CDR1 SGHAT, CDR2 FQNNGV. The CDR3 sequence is CASSSRTDLVVETQYF. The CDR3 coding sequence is TGTGCCAGCAGCTCAAGGACGGATCTAGTAGTGGAGACCCAGTACTTC. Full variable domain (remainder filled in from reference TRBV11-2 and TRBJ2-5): EAGVAQSPRYKIIEKRQSVAFWCNPISGHATLYWYQQILGQGPKLLIQFQNNGVVDDSQLPKDRFSAERLKGVDSTLKIQPAKLEDSAVYLCASSSRTDLVVETQYFGPGTRLLVL.

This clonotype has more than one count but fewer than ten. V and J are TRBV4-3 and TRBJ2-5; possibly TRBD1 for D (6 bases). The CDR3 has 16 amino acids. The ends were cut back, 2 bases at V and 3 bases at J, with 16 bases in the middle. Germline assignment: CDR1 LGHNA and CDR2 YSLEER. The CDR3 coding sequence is TGCGCCAGCAGCCAAACGACAGGTGGGGGTGAAGAGACCCAGTACTTC. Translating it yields CASSQTTGGGEETQYF.

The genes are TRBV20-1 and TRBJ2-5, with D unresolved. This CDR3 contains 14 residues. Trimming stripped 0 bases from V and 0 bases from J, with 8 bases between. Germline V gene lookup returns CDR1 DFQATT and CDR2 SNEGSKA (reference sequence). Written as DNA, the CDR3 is TGCAGTGCTAGAGAGTCCGGTTACCAAGAGACCCAGTACTTC. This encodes CSARESGYQETQYF.

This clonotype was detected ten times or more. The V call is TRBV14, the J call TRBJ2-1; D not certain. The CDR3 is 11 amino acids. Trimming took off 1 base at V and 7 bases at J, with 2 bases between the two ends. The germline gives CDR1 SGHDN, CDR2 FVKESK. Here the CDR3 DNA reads TGTGCCAGCAGCCAAGGGAATGAGCAGTTCTTC. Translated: CASSQGNEQFF.

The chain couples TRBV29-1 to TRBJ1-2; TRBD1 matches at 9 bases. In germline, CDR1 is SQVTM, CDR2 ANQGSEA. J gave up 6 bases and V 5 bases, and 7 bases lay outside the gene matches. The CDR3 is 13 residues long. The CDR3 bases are TGCAGCGTTCGAGGACAGGGGAGAGATGGCTACACCTTC. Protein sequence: CSVRGQGRDGYTF.

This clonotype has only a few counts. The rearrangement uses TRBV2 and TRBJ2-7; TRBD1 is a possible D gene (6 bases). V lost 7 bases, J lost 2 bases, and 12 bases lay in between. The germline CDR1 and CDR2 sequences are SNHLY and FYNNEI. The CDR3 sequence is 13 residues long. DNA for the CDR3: TGTGCCAGCACGGCAGGGGATACCTACGAGCAGTACTTC. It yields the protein CASTAGDTYEQYF. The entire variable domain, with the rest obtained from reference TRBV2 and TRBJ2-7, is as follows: EPEVTQTPSHQVTQMGQEVILRCVPISNHLYFYWYRQILGQKVEFLVSFYNNEISEKSEIFDDQFSVERPDGSNFTLKIRSTKLEDSAMYFCASTAGDTYEQYFGPGTRLTVT.

CDR3 loop: CAISDPGSLSEQYF. In nucleotides, the CDR3 is TGTGCCATCAGTGATCCCGGCAGTCTTAGCGAGCAGTACTTC. The chain joins TRBV10-3 to TRBJ2-7; no firm D call. This CDR3 is 14 amino acids long. The V end was cut by 3 bases, the J end by 6 bases, with 15 bases between. Germline CDR1 and CDR2: ENHRY and SYGVKD.

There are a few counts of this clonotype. The CDR3 DNA follows: TGTGCCAGCAGCTTTTTACTCCCACTGGCTGAGCAGTTCTTC. Its protein is CASSFLLPLAEQFF. The chain has TRBV7-9 and TRBJ2-1, with D hard to call. This CDR3 spans 14 amino acids. Trimming took 3 bases from V and 9 from J, leaving 15 bases between them. CDR1 is SEHNR and CDR2 is FQNEAQ in the germline V gene (reference sequence).

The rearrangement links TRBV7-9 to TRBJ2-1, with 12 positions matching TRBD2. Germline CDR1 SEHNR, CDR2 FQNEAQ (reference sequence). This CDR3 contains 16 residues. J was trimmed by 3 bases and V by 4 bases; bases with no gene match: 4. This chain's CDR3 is CASSSRTSGNYNEQFF. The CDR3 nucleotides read TGTGCCAGCAGCTCTAGGACTAGCGGGAACTACAATGAGCAGTTCTTC.

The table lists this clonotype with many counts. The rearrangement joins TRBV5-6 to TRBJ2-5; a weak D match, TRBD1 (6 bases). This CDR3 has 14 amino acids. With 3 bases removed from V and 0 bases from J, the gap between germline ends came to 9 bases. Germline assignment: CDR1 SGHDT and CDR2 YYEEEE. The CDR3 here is CASSSTGDQETQYF. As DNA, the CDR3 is TGTGCCAGCAGCTCGACAGGAGACCAAGAGACCCAGTACTTC.

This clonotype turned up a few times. In DNA form, the CDR3 reads TGTGCCAGCAGCCCAACCACCACGGACAGGGTAAGCTCCTACGAGCAGTACTTC. Translation: CASSPTTTDRVSSYEQYF. This rearrangement joins TRBV11-1 to TRBJ2-7; 8 nucleotides line up with TRBD1. The CDR3 has 18 amino acids. V was clipped by 5 bases and J by 0 bases; unmatched bases: 15. The germline V gene encodes CDR1 SGHAT and CDR2 FQDESV (reference sequence). Based on the CDR3 plus reference TRBV11-1 and TRBJ2-7, the full variable domain is EAEVAQSPRYKITEKSQAVAFWCDPISGHATLYWYRQILGQGPELLVQFQDESVVDDSQLPKDRFSAERLKGVDSTLKIQPAELGDSAMYLCASSPTTTDRVSSYEQYFGPGTRLTVT.

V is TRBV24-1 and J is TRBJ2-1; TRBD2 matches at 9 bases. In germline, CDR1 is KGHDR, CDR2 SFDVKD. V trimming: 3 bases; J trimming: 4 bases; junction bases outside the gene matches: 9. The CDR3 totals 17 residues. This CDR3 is CATSDPGSGRTYNEQFF. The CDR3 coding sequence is TGTGCCACCAGTGATCCAGGAAGCGGGAGGACGTACAATGAGCAGTTCTTC.

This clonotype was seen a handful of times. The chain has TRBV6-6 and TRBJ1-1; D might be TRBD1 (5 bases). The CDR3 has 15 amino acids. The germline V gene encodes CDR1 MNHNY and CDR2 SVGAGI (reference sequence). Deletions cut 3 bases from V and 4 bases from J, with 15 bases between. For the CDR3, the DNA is TGTGCCAGCAGTTATTTGGGGCAGGGAGCCACTGAAGCTTTCTTT. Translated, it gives CASSYLGQGATEAFF.

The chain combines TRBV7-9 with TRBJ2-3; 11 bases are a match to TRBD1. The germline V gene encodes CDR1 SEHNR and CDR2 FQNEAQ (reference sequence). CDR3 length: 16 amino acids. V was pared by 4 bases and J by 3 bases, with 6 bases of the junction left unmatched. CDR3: CASSWTGGWGTDTQYF. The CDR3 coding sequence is TGTGCCAGCAGCTGGACAGGGGGCTGGGGAACAGATACGCAGTATTTT.

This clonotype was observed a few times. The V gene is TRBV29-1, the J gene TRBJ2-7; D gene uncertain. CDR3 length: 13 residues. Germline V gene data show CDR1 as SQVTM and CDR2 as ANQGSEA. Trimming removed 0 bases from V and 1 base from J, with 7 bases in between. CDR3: CSVEDSSSYEQYF. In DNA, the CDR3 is TGCAGCGTTGAAGATTCATCATCCTACGAGCAGTACTTC.

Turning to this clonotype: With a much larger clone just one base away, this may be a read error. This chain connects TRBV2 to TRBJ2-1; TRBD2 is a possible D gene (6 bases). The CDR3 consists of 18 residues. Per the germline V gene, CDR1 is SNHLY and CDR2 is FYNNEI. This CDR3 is CTSSFESGTLGSYNEQFF. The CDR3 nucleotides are TGTACCAGCAGTTTTGAATCCGGGACTCTAGGATCGTACAATGAGCAGTTCTTC.

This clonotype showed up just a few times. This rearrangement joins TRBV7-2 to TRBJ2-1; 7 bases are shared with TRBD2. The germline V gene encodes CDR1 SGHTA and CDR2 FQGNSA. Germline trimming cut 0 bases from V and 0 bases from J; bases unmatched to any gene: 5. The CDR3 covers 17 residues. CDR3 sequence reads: CASSLAGGPHSYNEQFF. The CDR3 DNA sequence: TGTGCCAGCAGCTTAGCGGGAGGGCCTCACTCCTACAATGAGCAGTTCTTC.

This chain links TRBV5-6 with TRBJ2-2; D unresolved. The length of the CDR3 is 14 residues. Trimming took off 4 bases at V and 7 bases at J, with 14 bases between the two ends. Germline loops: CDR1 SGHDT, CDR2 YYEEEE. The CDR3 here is CASSPGPFGGELFF. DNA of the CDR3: TGTGCCAGCAGCCCCGGGCCCTTCGGCGGGGAGCTGTTTTTT.

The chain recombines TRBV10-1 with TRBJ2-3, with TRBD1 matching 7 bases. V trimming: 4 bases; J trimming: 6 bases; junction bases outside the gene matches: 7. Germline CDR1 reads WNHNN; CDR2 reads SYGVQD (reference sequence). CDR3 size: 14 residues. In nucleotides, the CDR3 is TGCGCCAGCAGTGGTGAGGGGGCAGGGGATACGCAGTATTTT. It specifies CASSGEGAGDTQYF.

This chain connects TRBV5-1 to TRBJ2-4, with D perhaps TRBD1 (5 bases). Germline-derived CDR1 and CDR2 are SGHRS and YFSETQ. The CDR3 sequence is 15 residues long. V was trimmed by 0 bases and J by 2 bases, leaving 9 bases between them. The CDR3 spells CASSLDRPSKNIQYF. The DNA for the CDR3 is TGCGCCAGCAGCTTGGACAGGCCCTCCAAAAACATTCAGTACTTC.

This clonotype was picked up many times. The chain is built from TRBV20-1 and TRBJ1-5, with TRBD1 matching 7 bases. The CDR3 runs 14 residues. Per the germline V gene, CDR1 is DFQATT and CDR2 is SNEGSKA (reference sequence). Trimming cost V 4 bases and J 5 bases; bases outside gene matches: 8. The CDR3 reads CSANQGGADQPQHF. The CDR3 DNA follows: TGCAGTGCTAATCAGGGGGGGGCGGATCAGCCCCAGCATTTT.